Shown below are 8 T cell receptor beta chains from a single sample sequenced in a study of brain T cells in children with intractable seizures. Specified time point: blood from clinic visit 5 months post-surgery; TSC patient then seizure free. The repertoire was sequenced with immunoSEQ multiplex PCR; TCRdb's copy has only in-frame clones and lacks some. The sample contains hundreds of thousands of clones, about 94% of which appear only once. Sample: peripheral blood, taken more than 4 months after surgery. Source of these receptors: a boy under two years old with tuberous sclerosis and intractable seizures.

This chain connects TRBV7-8 to TRBJ1-1; unclear D gene. Germline CDR1 reads SGHVS; CDR2 reads FQNEAQ. The CDR3 runs to 12 residues. Trimming took off 5 bases at V and 4 bases at J, with 8 bases between the two ends. CDR3 sequence (DNA): TGTGCCAGCAGCCCAGGAGGCACTGAAGCTTTCTTT. Protein product: CASSPGGTEAFF.

The chain is built from TRBV6-6 and TRBJ1-3; D ambiguous. CDR1 MNHNY and CDR2 SVGAGI come from the germline V gene (reference sequence). Trimming shortened V by 7 bases and J by 2 bases, and 3 bases separated the two germline ends. This CDR3 contains 11 residues. CDR3 sequence reads: CASNPGNTIYF. In DNA, the CDR3 is TGTGCCAGCAACCCTGGAAACACCATATATTTT.

The V call is TRBV6-5, the J call TRBJ2-7, with D unclear. The ends were cut back, 6 bases at V and 0 bases at J, with 12 bases in the middle. This CDR3 comprises 14 residues. Germline CDR1 and CDR2: MNHEY and SVGAGI. CDR3 DNA sequence: TGTGCCAGCAGCCTACGAGCTTTCTCCTACGAGCAGTACTTC. Protein: CASSLRAFSYEQYF.

V gene TRBV29-1 combines with J gene TRBJ2-7; tentatively, D is TRBD1 (5 bases). CDR1 SQVTM and CDR2 ANQGSEA come from the germline V gene. The CDR3 has 15 amino acids. Trimming took off 1 base at V and 0 bases at J, with 13 bases between the two ends. For the CDR3, the DNA is TGCAGCGTTGAAGGTTGGGGCGTCGGCTCCTACGAGCAGTACTTC. It codes for CSVEGWGVGSYEQYF.

CDR3 in DNA: TGTGCCAGCAGTTACTCGATGGTATCAGATACGCAGTATTTT. Encoded protein: CASSYSMVSDTQYF. The chain couples TRBV6-5 to TRBJ2-3; D not resolved. V was pared by 0 bases and J by 4 bases, with 8 bases between. This CDR3 has 14 residues. The V gene's germline CDR1 is MNHEY and CDR2 SVGAGI.

J is TRBJ2-3 and V is TRBV5-1, with TRBD2 matching over 8 bases. Germline V gene data show CDR1 as SGHRS and CDR2 as YFSETQ. Germline trimming cut 9 bases from V and 0 bases from J; bases unmatched to any gene: 6. This CDR3 region has 14 residues. The CDR3 spells CATSSGTSTDTQYF. CDR3 coding DNA: TGCGCCACCAGTAGCGGGACAAGCACAGATACGCAGTATTTT.

This rearrangement joins TRBV6-5 to TRBJ2-3, with TRBD2 identical over 13 bases. Germline CDR1 reads MNHEY; CDR2 reads SVGAGI. The CDR3 totals 14 residues. Germline trimming cut 6 bases from V and 8 bases from J; bases unmatched to any gene: 5. CDR3 nucleotide sequence: TGTGCCAGCAGGACGGGACTAGCGGGAATTACGCAGTATTTT. Translated: CASRTGLAGITQYF.

The chain has TRBV21-1 and TRBJ2-3. TRBV21-1 is a known pseudogene. This CDR3 spans 16 amino acids. This CDR3 reads CASSKGGTFRTDTQYF. The CDR3 region has the DNA TGTGCCAGCAGCAAAGGGGGGACCTTTCGCACAGATACGCAGTATTTT.